At least ten counts were recorded for the clone carrying this T cell receptor beta chain. Its antigen is still unknown. This record comes from a study of identical twins. Findings of the study overall: Compared with models, monozygotic twins showed more out-of-frame TCR alpha sharing. Insertions were fewer in abundant cord blood beta clonotypes, whereas memory repertoires showed none of this pattern. Excess sharing by twins proved weaker in beta out-of-frame sequences. Partly confounded zero-insertion analyses could result from invariant MAIT and iNKT cells.

In TCRdb, the 5' RACE reads were re-called with MiXCR into one record per CDR3 protein. There are about 530,000 distinct CDR3 sequences in the sample; 12% to 15% occur only once, and roughly 0.4% lies in the top ten. With V trimmed by 3 bases and J by 10 bases, 7 bases remained unmatched. The germline gives CDR1 SGHRS, CDR2 YFSETQ. CDR3 size: 14 residues. The same sample was also used in a study of yellow fever vaccine responses in identical twins.

The chain has TRBV5-1 and TRBJ1-5; 10 nucleotides match TRBD1. The sample was CD4+ T cells sorted from blood. The receptor was isolated from a woman aged 18-29 years in good health. CDR3: CASSSGQGVDPQHF. The CDR3 DNA sequence: TGCGCCAGCAGCTCTGGACAGGGGGTGGATCCCCAGCATTTT. Full variable domain (rest looked up from reference TRBV5-1 and TRBJ1-5): KAGVTQTPRYLIKTRGQQVTLSCSPISGHRSVSWYQQTPGQGLQFLFEYFSETQRNKGNFPGRFSGRQFSNSRSEMNVSTLELGDSALYLCASSSGQGVDPQHFGDGTRLSIL.